The clone carrying this T cell receptor (beta chain) was counted only a few times. This entry is derived from a study of sequential checkpoint blockade in melanoma. Overall study context: First-line arms were nivolumab then ipilimumab, or the reverse, randomized 1:1. After both sequences, patients received maintenance nivolumab.

Treatment noted: randomized to nivolumab then ipilimumab (arm A) or the reverse (arm B). Trimming shortened V by 7 bases and J by 0 bases, and 10 bases separated the two germline ends. The CDR3 extends over 15 amino acids. CDR1 and CDR2 (germline): SNHLY, FYNNEI. The method was immunoSEQ multiplex PCR; TCRdb's version includes in-frame clones alone and lacks a portion of them. The sample records approximately 34,000 clones, approximately 84% being singletons. The chain recombines TRBV2 with TRBJ2-6; D not certain. This material consisted of CD8+ T cells sorted from blood (inferred from file names), taken from a patient given nivolumab and ipilimumab in sequence. This receptor was obtained from a human donor with melanoma. CDR3: CASKPGFSGANVLTF. CDR3 nucleotide sequence: TGTGCCAGCAAACCAGGATTCTCTGGGGCCAACGTCCTGACTTTC.